A selection of T cell receptor beta chains follows, all from one sample in a study of cytomegalovirus exposure and HLA in healthy donors. The table came from immunoSEQ multiplex PCR; TCRdb's copy has only in-frame clones and leaves some out. The table includes 150,000 to 200,000 clones, roughly 80% detected once. The sequencing sample was made of PBMCs. Source of these receptors: a woman in her thirties or forties in good health and CMV-seropositive. The CDR3 runs from the conserved cysteine through the conserved F or W. A D gene is named only where the DNA matches it firmly. Some rows mark clone size as missing; the rest say once, few, many or name a class of expanded clone.

abundance	v_gene	d_gene	j_gene	CDR3nt	CDR3aa
NA	TRBV7-9	NA	TRBJ1-1	TGTGCCAGCAGCGAGATGGTTAACACTGAAGCTTTCTTT	CASSEMVNTEAFF
NA	TRBV29-1	TRBD1	TRBJ1-1	TGCAGCGAGACAGGGATGAGCGGCACTGAAGCTTTCTTT	CSETGMSGTEAFF
NA	TRBV5-1	TRBD1	TRBJ1-3	TGCGCCAGCAGCTGGGGACAGGGGTCTGGAAACACCATATATTTT	CASSWGQGSGNTIYF
NA	TRBV5-1	TRBD1	TRBJ1-4	TGCGCCAGCAGCTTCAGGGGGGACAGCCCCAATGAAAAACTGTTTTTT	CASSFRGDSPNEKLFF
NA	TRBV19	NA	TRBJ2-7	TGTGCCAGTAGTACTCCGGGACTGAACTACGAGCAGTACTTC	CASSTPGLNYEQYF
NA	TRBV6-6	TRBD1	TRBJ2-5	TGTGCCAGCAGTCTGACAGGGGGGCTACAAGAGACCCAGTACTTC	CASSLTGGLQETQYF
NA	TRBV10-2	NA	TRBJ1-1	TGCGCCAGCAGTGAGGATAGCGGGCAGGTCACTGAAGCTTTCTTT	CASSEDSGQVTEAFF
once	TRBV28	TRBD2	TRBJ2-1	TGTGCCAGCAGAAATAGCGGGAACGCGGATGAGCAGTTCTTC	CASRNSGNADEQFF
NA	TRBV7-2	TRBD2	TRBJ2-1	TGTGCCAGCAGCTTAGCGGGACTAGCGGGAGGACCCTCCTACAATGAGCAGTTCTTC	CASSLAGLAGGPSYNEQFF
NA	TRBV9	TRBD2	TRBJ2-1	TGTGCCAGCTCACCTAGCGGGAGAGGCAATGAGCAGTTCTTC	CASSPSGRGNEQFF
NA	TRBV19	NA	TRBJ1-5	TGTGCCAGTCATGCGGAGTATAGCAATCAGCCCCAGCATTTT	CASHAEYSNQPQHF
NA	TRBV28	NA	TRBJ1-1	TGTGCCAGCAGTCCCCGGGGAGGGGGGAACACTGAAGCTTTCTTT	CASSPRGGGNTEAFF
few	TRBV7-9	NA	TRBJ1-2	TGTGCCAGCAGCAGATGGCAGGAATATGGCTACACCTTC	CASSRWQEYGYTF
NA	TRBV4-1	TRBD2	TRBJ2-1	TGCGCCAGCAGCCAAGGGTTAGCGGGAGTGAGTGCGCAGTTCTTC	CASSQGLAGVSAQFF
NA	TRBV28	TRBD1	TRBJ1-1	TGTGCCAGCAGGGCGGACAGGCCTACTGAAGCTTTCTTT	CASRADRPTEAFF
once	TRBV9	NA	TRBJ2-1	TGTGCCAGCAGCCCACTCCCGAACCAGGGTGATGAGCAGTTCTTC	CASSPLPNQGDEQFF
few	TRBV6-1	NA	TRBJ2-7	TGTGCCAGCAGTCTTTCTAGCTTGTGGGAGCAGTACTTC	CASSLSSLWEQYF
NA	TRBV2	NA	TRBJ2-7	TGTGCCAGCAGTCCGCTAGATTACGAGCAGTACTTC	CASSPLDYEQYF
NA	TRBV28	NA	TRBJ2-7	TGTGCCAGCAGTTTAGGGGCCCTATACGAGCAGTACTTC	CASSLGALYEQYF
NA	TRBV2	NA	TRBJ1-4	TGTGCCAGCAGTGACTTTAGTGGACTAGAAAAACTGTTTTTT	CASSDFSGLEKLFF
NA	TRBV13	TRBD2	TRBJ2-4	TGTGCCAGCAGCTCAGTACCTAGCGGGAGGGCCGAGGGGCGCATTCAGTACTTC	CASSSVPSGRAEGRIQYF
NA	TRBV5-4	NA	TRBJ2-2	TGTGCCAGCAGCTTGGGGTGGACGGAGGAGGGGGAGCTGTTTTTT	CASSLGWTEEGELFF
NA	TRBV28	TRBD1	TRBJ2-7	TGTGCCAGCAGTTCACCGGGACAGGGGTTTTGGCGGTACTTC	CASSSPGQGFWRYF
few	TRBV19	TRBD1	TRBJ1-1	TGTGCCAGTAGTTTGACAGGGGCCACTGAAGCTTTCTTT	CASSLTGATEAFF
few	TRBV9	TRBD1	TRBJ2-2	TGTGCCAGCACCCAAAGAGGGGGCGCGAGGGACGGGGAGCTGTTTTTT	CASTQRGGARDGELFF
NA	TRBV2	TRBD1	TRBJ1-1	TGTGCCAGCCGAGAAAGCCGACAGGGCGTGAACACTGAAGCTTTCTTT	CASRESRQGVNTEAFF
few	TRBV29-1	NA	TRBJ2-2	TGCAGCGTTGCGACTAGTAGAGCCGGGGAGCTGTTTTTT	CSVATSRAGELFF
NA	TRBV14	NA	TRBJ2-1	TGTGCCAGCAGCCCATACAGGACAACTTACAATGAGCAGTTCTTC	CASSPYRTTYNEQFF
once	TRBV19	NA	TRBJ2-1	TGTGCCAGTAGGGCTACAGGGTCCTACAATGAGCAGTTCTTC	CASRATGSYNEQFF
NA	TRBV28	TRBD1	TRBJ2-1	TGTGCCAGCAGTTTATCGCGACAGGGCTGGAATGAGCAGTTCTTC	CASSLSRQGWNEQFF
NA	TRBV5-1	TRBD1	TRBJ2-7	TGCGCCAGCAGCTTGGCCGTTCAAGGACAGGGATTATCCTACGAGCAGTACTTC	CASSLAVQGQGLSYEQYF
NA	TRBV4-2	NA	TRBJ2-5	TGTGCCAGCAGCCAAAATGGGGCCCAGCTGCAAGAGACCCAGTACTTC	CASSQNGAQLQETQYF
NA	TRBV7-3	TRBD1	TRBJ1-1	TGTGCCAGCAGCCGGGACAGGAACACTGAAGCTTTCTTT	CASSRDRNTEAFF
NA	TRBV10-2	TRBD2	TRBJ2-7	TGCGCCAGCAAACTAGCGGGTCCTTACGAGCAGTACTTC	CASKLAGPYEQYF
NA	TRBV19	NA	TRBJ1-5	TGTGCCAGTACGCTCCATATGCGACAGTTCAATCAGCCCCAGCATTTT	CASTLHMRQFNQPQHF
few	TRBV9	NA	TRBJ2-3	TGTGCCAGCAGCGGACGGCGGGGCCCAGATACGCAGTATTTT	CASSGRRGPDTQYF
NA	TRBV6-1	NA	TRBJ1-5	TGTGCCAGCAGTGATCAGGGCGTCAATCAGCCCCAGCATTTT	CASSDQGVNQPQHF
NA	TRBV28	NA	TRBJ2-3	TGTGCCAGCTTCCCCCTAGCGAGACGCACAGATACGCAGTATTTT	CASFPLARRTDTQYF
NA	TRBV5-1	NA	TRBJ2-5	TGCGCCAGCAGCCCGGGGGACGGGTGGGAGACCCAGTACTTC	CASSPGDGWETQYF
NA	TRBV5-4	NA	TRBJ1-2	TGTGCCAGCAGCTTGGCAGCCAGGGGCTATGGCTACACCTTC	CASSLAARGYGYTF
NA	TRBV27	NA	TRBJ1-4	TGTGCCAGCAGTGTCCGGGACGGGGGAGAAAAACTGTTTTTT	CASSVRDGGEKLFF
few	TRBV28	TRBD1	TRBJ2-1	TGTGCCAGCACCCCGCTGGGGGACAGGGAAAGGGGTGAGCAGTTCTTC	CASTPLGDRERGEQFF
NA	TRBV11-2	NA	TRBJ1-1	TGTGCCAGCAGCTTAGGTCAAGGCAGGGGTGGTTTCAGAACTTTCTTT	CASSLGQGRGGFRTFF
NA	TRBV9	TRBD1	TRBJ2-3	TGTGCCAGCAGCGGGACAGGGGGACGGGATACGCAGTATTTT	CASSGTGGRDTQYF
NA	TRBV4-2	TRBD2	TRBJ2-1	TGTGCCAGCAGCGGTACGACTAGCGGGAGTCGAAATGAGCAGTTCTTC	CASSGTTSGSRNEQFF
NA	TRBV7-2	NA	TRBJ2-2	TGTGCCAGCAGCCCGTACAGGAACACCGGGGAGCTGTTTTTT	CASSPYRNTGELFF
NA	TRBV28	NA	TRBJ2-2	TGTGCCAGCATCCCTATTGGGCTAGCTTGGACCGGGGAGCTGTTTTTT	CASIPIGLAWTGELFF
NA	TRBV7-9	NA	TRBJ1-5	TGTGCCAGCAGCTATGGAGTGTCCCCCCAGCATTTT	CASSYGVSPQHF
NA	TRBV5-1	TRBD2	TRBJ2-3	TGCGCCAGCAGCCCTAGAGTGCTAGCGGGAGGGACAGATACGCAGTATTTT	CASSPRVLAGGTDTQYF
NA	TRBV6-5	NA	TRBJ1-5	TGTGCCAGCAGTTACGGAGGGGTAGGTGGCAATCAGCCCCAGCATTTT	CASSYGGVGGNQPQHF
NA	TRBV28	NA	TRBJ2-7	TGTGCCAGCAGTTTGGGGGCCGGAACGTCGGTATACTTC	CASSLGAGTSVYF
NA	TRBV28	TRBD1	TRBJ2-7	TGTGCCAGCAGTTTAAGGCAGGGGGCGTATGAGCAGTACTTC	CASSLRQGAYEQYF
NA	TRBV29-1	NA	TRBJ1-3	TGCAGCGTTGCCCCCTTAACAGGGAGCGGCTCTGGAAACACCATATATTTT	CSVAPLTGSGSGNTIYF
NA	TRBV19	NA	TRBJ1-2	TGTGCCAGTAGTATTCGACAGTTGGATGGCTACACCTTC	CASSIRQLDGYTF
NA	TRBV5-1	NA	TRBJ2-5	TGCGCCAGCAGTCGCGAACGGAGTGTTGAGACCCAGTACTTC	CASSRERSVETQYF
NA	TRBV11-3	TRBD1	TRBJ2-7	TGTGCCAGCAGCCTCAGGGGGCGCCTCGAGCAGTACTTC	CASSLRGRLEQYF
NA	TRBV28	NA	TRBJ1-5	TGTGCCAGCAGTTCCCCCTCGGGCAATCAGCCCCAGCATTTT	CASSSPSGNQPQHF